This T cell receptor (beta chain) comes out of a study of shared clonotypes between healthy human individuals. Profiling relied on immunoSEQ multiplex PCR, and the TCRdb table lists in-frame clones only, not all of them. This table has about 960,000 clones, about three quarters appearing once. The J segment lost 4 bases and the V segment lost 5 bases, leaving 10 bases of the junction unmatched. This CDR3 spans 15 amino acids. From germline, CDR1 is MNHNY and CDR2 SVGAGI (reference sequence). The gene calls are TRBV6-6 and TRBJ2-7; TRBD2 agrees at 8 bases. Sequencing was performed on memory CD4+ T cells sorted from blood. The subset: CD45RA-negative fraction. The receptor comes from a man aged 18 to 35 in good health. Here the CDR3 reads CASSHSGVTRYEQYF. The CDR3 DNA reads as TGTGCCAGCAGTCATAGCGGGGTTACAAGGTACGAGCAGTACTTC.